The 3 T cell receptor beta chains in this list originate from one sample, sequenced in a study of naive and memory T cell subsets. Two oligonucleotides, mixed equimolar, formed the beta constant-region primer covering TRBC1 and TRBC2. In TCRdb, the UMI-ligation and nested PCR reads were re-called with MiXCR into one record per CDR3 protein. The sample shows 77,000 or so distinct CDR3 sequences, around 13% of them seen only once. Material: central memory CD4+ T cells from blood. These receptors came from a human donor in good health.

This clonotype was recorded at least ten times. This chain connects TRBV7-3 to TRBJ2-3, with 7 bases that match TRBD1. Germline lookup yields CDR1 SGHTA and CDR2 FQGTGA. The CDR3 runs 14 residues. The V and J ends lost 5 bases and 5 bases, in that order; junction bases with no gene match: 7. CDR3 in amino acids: CASSPTGDIDTQYF. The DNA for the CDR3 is TGTGCCAGCAGCCCTACAGGGGACATAGATACGCAGTATTTT.

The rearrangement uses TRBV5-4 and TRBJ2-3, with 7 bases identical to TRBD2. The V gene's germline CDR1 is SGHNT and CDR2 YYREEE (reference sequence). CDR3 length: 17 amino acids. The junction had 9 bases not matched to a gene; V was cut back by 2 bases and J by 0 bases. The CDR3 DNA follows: TGTGCCAGCAGCTTCTCGGGAGGTCGTGCTAGCACAGATACGCAGTATTTT. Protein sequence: CASSFSGGRASTDTQYF.

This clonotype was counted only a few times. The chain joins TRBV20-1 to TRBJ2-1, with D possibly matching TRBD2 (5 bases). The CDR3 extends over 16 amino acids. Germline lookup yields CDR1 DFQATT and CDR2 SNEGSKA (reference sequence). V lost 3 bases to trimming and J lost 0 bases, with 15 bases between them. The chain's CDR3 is CSASRLGRVSYNEQFF. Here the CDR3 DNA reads TGCAGTGCTAGTAGGCTTGGGCGGGTCTCCTACAATGAGCAGTTCTTC.